This paragraph covers one T cell receptor (beta chain) sequence. Its antigen is not yet known. No qualities accompany the bases; no much larger clone lies one base away. The CDR3 regions of human TCRbeta chains were analyzed by immunosequencing. Per the authors' processing: TCRs in the repertoires were matched against a reference library of SARS-CoV-2-specific TCRs that had been generated with the MIRA antigen-specificity platform. Breadth was defined as the fraction of unique TCRs that were SARS-CoV-2-associated, and depth was defined as the fraction of total T cells that were SARS-CoV-2-associated. Each spike-specific TCR was assigned to its reactive spike region and to a CD4 or CD8 class using the MIRA data. Log10-transformed breadth and depth values were compared by one-way ANOVA with Sidak's multiple comparisons tests. Held by TCRdb, this immuneACCESS table contains in-frame sequences only and omits some clones. Under half of the omission traces to an unresolved V gene where checked; the cause of the rest is unknown. V, J and clone size are those of that table, while D and trimming were read from the DNA. The sample table shows 100,000 or so clones, and 87% are seen once. Together, the top ten hold roughly 15% of the sample.

These data originate in a study of T cell responses to AZD1222 COVID-19 vaccine (dated by TCRdb to about 2021). Concerning the study at large: AZD1222 recipients whose second dose came at about 4 weeks and those whose second dose came at about 12 weeks were combined into one group, since spike-specific TCR depth and breadth did not differ between the two schedules. TCR sequencing was performed for about 250 trial participants, of whom 207 were given two doses of AZD1222 and around 25 were given two doses of MenACWY control vaccine. Trial participants were enrolled into age subgroups of 18-55, 56-69 and 70-plus years, which contained roughly 150, 30 and 60 TCR-sequenced participants, respectively. The study at large found these results: The 56-69-year group was small, and its depth increase did not reach significance, likely because of low power. Because no day 14 peak-response samples were available, the repertoires could be characterized only after the peak T cell response. The whole spike protein was spanned by vaccine-associated CD4 TCRs, and dominant responses were seen in regions 160-218 and 743-854. Conclusions about previously exposed vaccinees are limited, since just a handful of AZD1222 recipients were seropositive for SARS-CoV-2 at baseline. Epitopes outside the regions mutated in the B.1.351 and B.1.1.7 variants were reportedly recognized by nearly half of the unique spike-specific TCRs. Participants were mostly white British, with more females than males. The authors suggested clonal diversity may have been underestimated. A significant rise in spike-specific TCR breadth and depth was observed after two AZD1222 doses relative to day 0 and relative to MenACWY recipients.

In the paper's terms, the time point label means: baseline before first vaccination. Vaccinee samples were obtained from the UK trials COV001 and COV002, which included a single-blind randomized controlled phase 2/3 trial of AZD1222 (ChAdOx1 nCoV-19) in healthy adults. For TCRbeta chain sequencing, PBMC samples from trial participants were taken at day 0 and at day 28 after the second dose. From its cysteine to its phenylalanine, the CDR3 spans 13 amino acids. CDR3 DNA is the only sequence kept; it has 39 bases, read in frame from the first base. CDR1 is given as SGHRS and CDR2 as YFSETQ, both from the germline V gene. V is reduced by 2 bases and J by 1 base, leaving a spacing of 4 bases between them.

The source was peripheral blood, collected on day 0 of AZD1222 vaccination. The clonotype was recovered from an adult in good health. This chain is built from TRBV5-1 and TRBJ1-5, with the D gene not confidently named. CDR3 reads: CASSFGSNQPQHF. The sequenced DNA: TGCGCCAGCAGCTTCGGGAGCAATCAGCCCCAGCATTTT.